This T cell receptor beta chain came from a study of T cells in Graves' hyperthyroidism and ophthalmopathy (dated by TCRdb to about 2019). In the study overall: Peripheral blood samples were taken at initial diagnosis, before any treatment was given. In about 6 Graves' hyperthyroidism patients, the study also compared T-cell repertoires from thyroid tissue with T-cell repertoires from blood. The 100 discovery patients were divided at random into training and test sets in a 7:3 ratio. After blood sampling, hyperthyroidism patients were treated with methimazole at a starting dose of 30 mg daily, and ophthalmopathy patients were treated with high-dose intravenous methylprednisolone. According to the paper, TCR Vbeta CDR3 sequencing was carried out on 135 peripheral blood samples, which came from about 45 ophthalmopathy, fewer than 80 hyperthyroidism and about 17 progressor patients. An independent validation cohort of 18 to 20 hyperthyroidism patients and about 16 patients who later progressed to ophthalmopathy tested prospective prediction of ophthalmopathy. A discovery cohort of around 98 patients, roughly 45 with Graves' ophthalmopathy and fewer than 65 with stable Graves' hyperthyroidism, was used to find distinguishing TCR V-J signatures.

The table lists this clonotype with many counts. Its antigen remains undetermined. Per-base qualities were not stored, and no clone one base away is much larger. The TCR beta CDR3 regions were amplified from RNA transcripts. The first round of RT-PCR for the TCR CDR3 was performed with the HTBI primer set and the Qiagen OneStep RT-PCR kit. Libraries were constructed in a second round of multiplex PCR, after which size selection and purification were carried out. Libraries were sequenced paired-end with 100 bp reads on an Illumina HiSeq2000. In the original analysis: SOAPnuke was used to process the raw data, throwing out any read that contained adapters or uncalled bases, had a mean Phred below 15, or lacked an exact constant-primer or identifier match. High-quality paired reads were merged with COPE v1.2.5, and unique nucleotide sequences were defined as clonotypes. MiTCR v1.1 was used to align the clonotypes against IMGT TRBV, TRBD and TRBJ reference segments. Analysis was restricted to V-J combinations with a frequency above 0.0001, which covered roughly 99% of repertoires. The TCS score was defined as the ratio of F50 (clonal expansion) to E x V (chaos), calculated using BLOSUM62-based TCRdist between CDR3 peptides within each V-J. Welch's t-statistics and random forest reduced fewer than 550 V-J features to about 12, which were used in a naive Bayes classifier (R e1071). TCRdb reanalyzed the raw reads on its own, using fastp at Q25 for trimming and MiXCR for clone calling, and kept in-frame beta chains. Under each unique CDR3 protein, matching rows form one entry showing the most common genes and DNA. The V and J calls were determined by TCRdb, not by the authors. Across this sample there are a few hundred thousand distinct CDR3 sequences, with 15% to 20% seen only once. The biggest ten clones account for 3.5% to 4% of the sample.

Graves' hyperthyroidism was defined as stable when no progression to ophthalmopathy occurred over 18 months of follow-up. Hyperthyroidism patients were newly diagnosed, had a disease duration of under 2 months, and were aged 18 to 65 years. Exclusion was applied to patients with uncontrolled infections, other autoimmune diseases, pregnancy or lactation. Clinical symptoms, serum thyroxine and TRAb, thyroid ultrasound, and orbital computed tomography formed the basis for the diagnoses. PBMCs were separated from 7.5 to 10 ml of fresh peripheral blood using Ficoll-Paque density gradient centrifugation. Total RNA was extracted using Trizol reagent, and RNA quality was assessed on an Agilent 2100 Bioanalyzer. Broad study findings and their caveats: In validation, progression to ophthalmopathy was predicted by the model with 70% to 71% sensitivity and 72.22% specificity, a median of approximately 6.5 months before onset. Most expanded thyroid clonotypes (frequency above 0.001) were also found in blood, which suggests that blood repertoires may mirror thyroid immune responses. Ophthalmopathy was separated from stable hyperthyroidism by a 13 V-J signature model, with around 90% sensitivity and about 81% specificity obtained in cross-validation and 80%/75% obtained in testing. No statistical method was used to set the sample size in advance, and investigators knew the group allocation.

V loses 6 bases of germline sequence and J loses 7 bases, and the interval between the two ends is 18 bases. The CDR3 sequence holds 13 residues, the cysteine and phenylalanine included. The kept DNA is CDR3 alone, 39 bases in frame from the first base. The germline V gene encodes CDR1 SQVTM and CDR2 ANQGSEA. Recombination joined TRBV29-1 with TRBJ1-1; no D gene is confidently identified. The specimen sequenced was blood. The TCR comes from a woman aged 18-29 years with Graves' hyperthyroidism. The CDR3 sequence is CSVRGPTLNEAFF. The nucleotides are TGCAGCGTGCGGGGTCCAACATTGAATGAAGCTTTCTTT.